This T cell receptor beta chain was sequenced during a study of cytomegalovirus exposure and HLA in healthy donors. PCR used 60 Vbeta primers and 13 Jbeta primers. Assay: immunoSEQ multiplex PCR; the TCRdb copy retains only in-frame clones and omits some. The sample records about 70,000 clones, roughly 74% being singletons. Details on this clone: Its antigen remains unknown.

Study conclusions and caveats: For most subjects, TCR beta sequences were reported to predict HLA-A and HLA-B alleles with accuracy. One cluster of highly shared sequence variants probably arose as a sequencing artifact. An Asian-associated ancestry cluster reportedly showed fewer N-insertions than the roughly 670-donor mean in a later analysis.

Sequencing was carried out using PBMCs. The receptor was isolated from a human donor in good health.

The CDR3 sequence: CASSSEGGLRNTEAFF. For the CDR3, the DNA is TGTGCCAGCAGCTCGGAAGGGGGTCTTAGGAACACTGAAGCTTTCTTT. V is TRBV4-2 and J is TRBJ1-1; D is perhaps TRBD1 (6 bases). The germline V gene encodes CDR1 LGHNA and CDR2 YNFKEQ. Trimming took off 5 bases at V and 1 base at J, with 17 bases between the two ends. This CDR3 spans 16 amino acids.